The 25 T cell receptor beta chains reported below all come from one sample, sequenced in a study of T cells after yellow fever vaccination. TCRdb re-derived calls from the 5' RACE reads in MiXCR, one entry per CDR3 protein. The sample has over 130,000 distinct CDR3 sequences; roughly 8% are singletons. The sequences come from CD4+ T cells sorted from PBMCs, collected 5 days after the yellow fever booster vaccination. These receptors came from a man younger than 45 who received the YFV17D yellow fever vaccine.

Many counts were recorded for this clonotype. The V call is TRBV7-2, the J call TRBJ2-7; D unresolved. The CDR3 is 12 residues long. Germline-derived CDR1 and CDR2 are SGHTA and FQGNSA. V shed 2 bases and J shed 3 bases, with 5 bases lying between them. The chain's CDR3 is CASSLTHYEQYF. The CDR3 bases are TGTGCCAGCAGCTTAACCCACTACGAGCAGTACTTC.

This clonotype was seen ten or more times. This chain uses TRBV5-1 with TRBJ1-5; weak D call: TRBD1 (6 bases). This CDR3 region has 15 residues. Trimming shortened V by 0 bases and J by 6 bases, and 13 bases separated the two germline ends. Germline lookup yields CDR1 SGHRS and CDR2 YFSETQ. CDR3 sequence reads: CASSLDTGAAQPQHF. The CDR3, as DNA: TGCGCCAGCAGCTTGGATACGGGGGCGGCTCAGCCCCAGCATTTT.

This clonotype was seen at least ten times. This chain uses TRBV18 with TRBJ2-3; TRBD1 is a possible D gene (6 bases). Germline CDR1 is KGHSH and CDR2 is LQKENI. This CDR3 region has 13 residues. The V gene lost 6 bases and the J gene lost 6 bases, with 13 bases spanning the gap. CDR3 bases: TGTGCCAGCTCCCTTGGTCAGGGGGATACGCAGTATTTT. The encoded protein is CASSLGQGDTQYF.

This clonotype was picked up many times. This chain connects TRBV7-8 to TRBJ2-7; tentatively, D is TRBD2 (6 bases). The CDR3 loop spans 14 amino acids. Germline CDR1 is SGHVS and CDR2 is FQNEAQ. V was shortened by 2 bases and J by 3 bases, with 11 bases between the two germline ends. The CDR3 DNA follows: TGTGCCAGCAGCTTATCCGGGAGAGGCTACGAGCAGTACTTC. It is translated as CASSLSGRGYEQYF.

A remark on this clonotype: A single base separates this from a much larger clone, so it may be a read error. The V and J genes are TRBV7-2 and TRBJ2-7; D is unresolved. The germline V gene encodes CDR1 SGHTA and CDR2 FQGNSA. The CDR3 contains 15 residues. V was clipped by 3 bases and J by 3 bases, with 15 bases between them. CDR3 in DNA: TGTGCCAGCAGCTTTATCCAGTTTACGAGCTACGAGCAGTACTTC. Protein: CASSFIQFTSYEQYF.

This chain connects TRBV5-4 to TRBJ2-1; either TRBD1 or TRBD2 may supply D (6 bases each). Trimming took off 7 bases at V and 8 bases at J, with 19 bases between the two ends. In germline, CDR1 is SGHNT, CDR2 YYREEE (reference sequence). CDR3 length equals 14 residues. As DNA, the CDR3 is TGTGCCAGCCCCAGCGGGCCAAGGGGGGATGAGCAGTTCTTC. It codes for CASPSGPRGDEQFF.

This chain uses TRBV7-2 with TRBJ2-7, with 7 bases matching TRBD2. The CDR3 spans 15 residues. J gave up 0 bases and V 3 bases, and 5 bases lay outside the gene matches. Germline V gene lookup returns CDR1 SGHTA and CDR2 FQGNSA. The CDR3, as DNA: TGTGCCAGCAGCTTGGGCGGGAGAGGCTCCTACGAGCAGTACTTC. Translation: CASSLGGRGSYEQYF.

This clonotype has a handful of counts. The chain links TRBV7-8 to TRBJ2-2; 9 nucleotides agree with TRBD2. The CDR3 totals 15 residues. With V trimmed by 1 base and J by 3 bases, 0 bases remained unmatched. Germline V lookup: CDR1 SGHVS, CDR2 FQNEAQ. CDR3 sequence reads: CASSLGTSDTGELFF. CDR3 nucleotides: TGTGCCAGCAGCTTAGGGACTAGCGACACCGGGGAGCTGTTTTTT.

In this sample, this clonotype turned up many times. V usage is TRBV7-2 and J usage is TRBJ2-1; TRBD2 aligns across 12 bases. The CDR3 runs to 15 residues. Germline CDR1 reads SGHTA; CDR2 reads FQGNSA. Trimming cost V 5 bases and J 6 bases; bases outside gene matches: 5. The CDR3 coding sequence is TGTGCCAGCAGCGTGACTAGCGGGAGCGGCAATGAGCAGTTCTTC. Amino acids: CASSVTSGSGNEQFF.

This clonotype was observed a handful of times. J is TRBJ2-2 and V is TRBV6-1; maybe TRBD2 (5 bases). This CDR3 spans 14 amino acids. Trimming removed 7 bases at V and 6 bases at J, with 15 bases between. Germline V gene lookup returns CDR1 MNHNS and CDR2 SASEGT. The CDR3 nucleotides are TGTGCCAGCAAAGAGTGGGGAGAGGCCGGGGAGCTGTTTTTT. This codes for CASKEWGEAGELFF.

This clonotype was recorded many times. The rearrangement uses TRBV5-6 and TRBJ2-2; the D is unclear. This CDR3 region has 14 residues. V lost 2 bases, J lost 3 bases, and 8 bases lay in between. Germline CDR1 SGHDT, CDR2 YYEEEE. CDR3 protein: CASSLQAHTGELFF. CDR3 DNA: TGTGCCAGCAGCTTACAAGCTCACACCGGGGAGCTGTTTTTT.

In its sample, this clonotype was seen many times. The chain employs TRBV7-2 and TRBJ2-7; TRBD2 aligns across 9 bases. CDR3 length equals 14 residues. CDR1 and CDR2 (germline): SGHTA, FQGNSA. The V segment lost 9 bases and the J segment 3 bases; nucleotides outside the gene matches: 9. The CDR3 sequence: CASQRAGGDYEQYF. DNA for the CDR3: TGTGCCAGTCAAAGGGCGGGAGGGGACTACGAGCAGTACTTC.

This clonotype occurred many times. The genes are TRBV20-1 and TRBJ2-5; TRBD1 matches 7 bases. The CDR3 contains 12 residues. CDR1 DFQATT and CDR2 SNEGSKA come from the germline V gene (reference sequence). Unmatched junction bases numbered 2, after V lost 5 bases and J lost 2 bases. CDR3 DNA sequence: TGCAGTGCTTCGGGACAGCAAGAGACCCAGTACTTC. Translation gives CSASGQQETQYF.

The table lists this clonotype with many counts. V and J are TRBV18 and TRBJ2-7; TRBD2 matches 10 bases. V lost 0 bases, J lost 4 bases, and 3 bases stayed unmatched. The CDR3 has 15 amino acids. CDR1 and CDR2 (germline): KGHSH, LQKENI. The CDR3 loop is CASSPPGLAKYEQYF. CDR3 sequence (DNA): TGTGCCAGCTCACCACCGGGACTAGCGAAGTACGAGCAGTACTTC.

This chain joins TRBV23-1 and TRBJ1-6; 7 nucleotides line up with TRBD1. TRBV23-1 falls under the ORF class, with uncertain function. The V segment lost 0 bases and the J segment 7 bases; nucleotides outside the gene matches: 3. CDR3 length equals 15 residues. The DNA of the CDR3 is TGCGCCAGCAGTCAATCGACAGGGACCAATTCACCCCTCCACTTT. Translating it yields CASSQSTGTNSPLHF.

This clonotype came up many times. V and J are TRBV5-1 and TRBJ2-3, with D possibly TRBD1 on 6 matching bases. V gave up 2 bases and J gave up 1 base, with 11 bases separating them. The CDR3 runs 15 residues. CDR1 SGHRS and CDR2 YFSETQ come from the germline V gene. The CDR3 DNA follows: TGCGCCAGCAGCTTCGGACAGCTGGGCACAGATACGCAGTATTTT. Protein sequence: CASSFGQLGTDTQYF.

This clonotype was counted at least ten times. V gene TRBV5-1 combines with J gene TRBJ2-2; D call uncertain. The V and J ends lost 6 bases and 4 bases respectively, with 10 bases between them. Germline V gene data show CDR1 as SGHRS and CDR2 as YFSETQ. The CDR3 runs 13 residues. This chain's CDR3 is CASTDLFTGELFF. The DNA for the CDR3 is TGCGCCAGCACCGACCTATTCACCGGGGAGCTGTTTTTT.

This clonotype was detected many times. This sequence joins TRBV20-1 and TRBJ1-4; D not resolved. Germline loops: CDR1 DFQATT, CDR2 SNEGSKA (reference sequence). This CDR3 contains 14 residues. Trimming took 6 bases from V and 0 from J, leaving 11 bases between them. The CDR3 loop is CSALKRATNEKLFF. In nucleotides, the CDR3 is TGCAGTGCCTTAAAAAGAGCAACTAATGAAAAACTGTTTTTT.

The chain joins TRBV7-2 to TRBJ1-6; D is possibly TRBD1 (5 bases). With 5 bases removed from V and 0 bases from J, the gap between germline ends came to 14 bases. CDR1 and CDR2 (germline): SGHTA, FQGNSA. There are 17 residues in the CDR3. The CDR3 DNA reads as TGTGCCAGCAGCACGGGACTTCCGAGCTCCTATAATTCACCCCTCCACTTT. Its protein is CASSTGLPSSYNSPLHF.

In this sample, this clonotype turned up many times. This rearrangement joins TRBV28 to TRBJ2-5, with 7 bases aligning to TRBD2. V shed 4 bases and J 5 bases; nucleotides not matched to a gene: 10. The CDR3 has 15 amino acids. Germline V CDR1 and CDR2: MDHEN, SYDVKM. In DNA, the CDR3 is TGTGCCAGCAGTTCCCCGTACGGGAGGAAGGAGACCCAGTACTTC. Amino acid sequence: CASSSPYGRKETQYF.

In its sample, this clonotype was seen many times. The chain has TRBV20-1 and TRBJ2-1, with D tentatively TRBD1 or TRBD2 (5 bases each). Trimming pared 3 bases from V and 9 bases from J, leaving 18 bases between. The CDR3 consists of 14 residues. Germline values: CDR1 DFQATT, CDR2 SNEGSKA (reference sequence). CDR3 sequence: CSARRGPAVIEQFF. The CDR3 coding sequence is TGCAGTGCTAGGAGGGGTCCCGCAGTGATTGAGCAGTTCTTC.

This clonotype was observed at least ten times. The CDR3 DNA follows: TGTGCCAGCAGTTCTCCTAGCAGACCTAGCACAGATACGCAGTATTTT. This translates into CASSSPSRPSTDTQYF. The chain carries TRBV28 and TRBJ2-3; TRBD2 might be the D (5 bases). The length of the CDR3 is 16 residues. Germline V CDR1 and CDR2: MDHEN, SYDVKM. Deletions cut 4 bases from V and 0 bases from J, with 14 bases between. Using reference TRBV28 and TRBJ2-3 for the parts outside the CDR3, the full variable domain is DVKVTQSSRYLVKRTGEKVFLECVQDMDHENMFWYRQDPGLGLRLIYFSYDVKMKEKGDIPEGYSVSREKKERFSLILESASTNQTSMYLCASSSPSRPSTDTQYFGPGTRLTVL.

This clonotype came up many times. The chain employs TRBV7-6 and TRBJ2-2; tentatively, D is TRBD2 (5 bases). The CDR3 consists of 17 residues. The germline V gene encodes CDR1 SGHVS and CDR2 FNYEAQ. V was cut by 5 bases and J by 0 bases, with 16 bases left in between. The CDR3 loop is CASSRSSSGANTGELFF. The DNA for the CDR3 is TGTGCCAGCAGCCGAAGCTCAAGCGGAGCGAACACCGGGGAGCTGTTTTTT.

The chain combines TRBV20-1 with TRBJ1-2; tentatively, D is TRBD1 (6 bases). V lost 0 bases and J lost 5, with 13 bases in between. This CDR3 is built from 14 residues. The germline CDR1 and CDR2 sequences are DFQATT and SNEGSKA (reference sequence). The CDR3 region is CSARDPRGSYGYTF. The DNA for the CDR3 is TGCAGTGCTAGAGATCCCAGGGGATCGTATGGCTACACCTTC.

This clonotype has at least ten counts. This chain uses TRBV5-1 with TRBJ2-7; a possible D gene is TRBD1 (6 bases). V dropped 4 bases and J dropped 4 bases, with 15 bases sitting between them. The V gene's germline CDR1 is SGHRS and CDR2 YFSETQ. This CDR3 spans 14 amino acids. For the CDR3, the DNA is TGCGCCAGCAGCCCGGGACATGTAAGGTACGAGCAGTACTTC. It codes for CASSPGHVRYEQYF.